These 21 T cell receptor beta chains were all obtained from the same sample, sequenced in a study of CD8+ T cells in alopecia areata. Described treatment: oral pan-JAK inhibitor, 5-10 mg twice daily. Sequencing relied on a cDNA template that was reverse transcribed from extracted RNA. The table came from immunoSEQ multiplex PCR; TCRdb's copy has only in-frame clones and leaves some out. The table records some 180,000 clones, about 53% of them present only once. The source was CD8+ T cells sorted from blood, collected at week 24, from a patient treated with tofacitinib. The origin of the receptors is a human donor with alopecia areata.

This chain links TRBV7-2 with TRBJ2-7; D unclear. Per the germline V gene, CDR1 is SGHTA and CDR2 is FQGNSA. The CDR3 length is 13 residues. The V gene lost 4 bases and the J gene lost 4 bases, with 11 bases spanning the gap. The CDR3 sequence is CASSSSPGYEQYF. CDR3 nucleotides: TGTGCCAGCAGCTCCTCCCCCGGATACGAGCAGTACTTC.

This chain links TRBV25-1 with TRBJ2-7; no reliable D call. This CDR3 has 15 residues. CDR1 is MGHDK, CDR2 SYGVNS, per germline. Trimming left V 5 bases short and J 5 bases short, with 19 bases between. For the CDR3, the DNA is TGTGCCAGCAGTTCACTGGACGGCCTTTGGGACGAGCAGTACTTC. Translated: CASSSLDGLWDEQYF.

This clone was recorded a few times. The CDR3 protein is CASSVRNQPQHF. In nucleotides, the CDR3 is TGTGCCAGCAGTGTCAGGAATCAGCCCCAGCATTTT. This chain links TRBV2 with TRBJ1-5; D is unclear. V was cut by 4 bases and J by 4 bases, with 5 bases left in between. The CDR3 contains 12 residues. CDR1 is SNHLY and CDR2 is FYNNEI in the germline V gene.

Only a few counts were recorded for this clone. The V and J genes are TRBV10-2 and TRBJ2-7; D may be TRBD1 or TRBD2 (6 bases each). Trimming took 7 bases from V and 3 from J, leaving 10 bases between them. CDR3 length equals 12 residues. The germline V gene has CDR1 WSHSY and CDR2 SAAADI. CDR3 bases: TGCGCCAGCACAGGGGAGGTCTACGAGCAGTACTTC. It translates to CASTGEVYEQYF.

The chain uses TRBV7-9 and TRBJ1-6, with D unresolved. V lost 7 bases, J lost 8 bases, and 12 bases lay in between. In germline, CDR1 is SEHNR, CDR2 FQNEAQ (reference sequence). The CDR3 totals 13 residues. The CDR3 loop is CASTALDDSPLHF. The CDR3 DNA reads TGTGCCAGCACCGCATTAGACGATTCACCCCTCCACTTT.

This clone was recorded a few times. The chain joins TRBV5-1 to TRBJ2-7, with TRBD1 as a possible D gene (6 bases). Trimming removed 4 bases from V and 5 bases from J, with 10 bases in between. This CDR3 comprises 12 residues. CDR1 and CDR2 (germline): SGHRS, YFSETQ. CDR3 DNA sequence: TGCGCCAGCAGCCCCAGGGGTAACGAGCAGTACTTC. It translates to CASSPRGNEQYF.

The chain couples TRBV6-6 to TRBJ1-2; D perhaps matches TRBD1 (5 bases). The CDR3 runs 13 residues. The V gene lost 6 bases and the J gene lost 8 bases, with 16 bases spanning the gap. Germline V gene lookup returns CDR1 MNHNY and CDR2 SVGAGI (reference sequence). The CDR3 DNA follows: TGTGCCAGCAGCGAGACAGTTCGGGGAGGCTACACCTTC. It encodes CASSETVRGGYTF.

This chain links TRBV15 with TRBJ1-2, with D hard to call. Germline CDR1 LNHNV, CDR2 YYDKDF (reference sequence). The CDR3 covers 14 residues. Trimming stripped 8 bases from V and 0 bases from J, with 13 bases between. In DNA form, the CDR3 reads TGTGCCACCTCAGTGGGAGACACTAACTATGGCTACACCTTC. Amino acid sequence: CATSVGDTNYGYTF.

This clone was observed a few times. This chain links TRBV7-9 with TRBJ2-1; tentatively, D is TRBD2 (6 bases). Germline values: CDR1 SEHNR, CDR2 FQNEAQ (reference sequence). The CDR3 is made up of 17 amino acids. Trimming removed 5 bases at V and 8 bases at J, with 25 bases between. The CDR3 nucleotides are TGTGCCAGCAGCCCCCCTCCCGGGACTCCTCCGGTCTATGAGCAGTTCTTC. Amino acids: CASSPPPGTPPVYEQFF.

As regards this clone: Sequence at one end of the junction differs from germline and may be a read error. This chain connects TRBV9 to TRBJ1-5; 8 nucleotides line up with TRBD1. Germline loops: CDR1 SGDLS, CDR2 YYNGEE. This CDR3 spans 15 amino acids. CDR3 protein: CASNSEGTGDQPRHF. Here the CDR3 DNA reads TGTGCCAGCAATTCAGAAGGGACAGGTGATCAGCCCCGGCATTTT.

This clone was found many times. The rearrangement joins TRBV2 to TRBJ2-1; a possible D gene is TRBD1 (5 bases). Germline V gene sequence: CDR1 SNHLY, CDR2 FYNNEI. V was pared by 6 bases and J by 5 bases, with 8 bases between. This CDR3 contains 12 residues. The DNA of the CDR3 is TGTGCCAGCAGGGACACCAACAATGAGCAGTTCTTC. This gives the protein CASRDTNNEQFF.

V and J are TRBV11-1 and TRBJ1-1; D call uncertain. The V end was cut by 3 bases, the J end by 0 bases, with 11 bases between. The CDR3 runs 15 residues. Germline CDR1 reads SGHAT; CDR2 reads FQDESV (reference sequence). Here the CDR3 DNA reads TGTGCCAGCAGCTTGGCCGACTATATGAACACTGAAGCTTTCTTT. It encodes CASSLADYMNTEAFF.

The chain carries TRBV29-1 and TRBJ2-1, with TRBD2 matching over 8 bases. Germline trimming cut 6 bases from V and 6 bases from J; bases unmatched to any gene: 10. Germline V lookup: CDR1 SQVTM, CDR2 ANQGSEA. The CDR3 length is 14 residues. The CDR3 spells CSVSGTRNFNEQFF. DNA for the CDR3: TGCAGCGTATCCGGGACTAGAAATTTCAATGAGCAGTTCTTC.

This chain connects TRBV7-9 to TRBJ2-1, with D perhaps matching TRBD1 (5 bases). The CDR3 length is 12 residues. Trimming left V 2 bases short and J 7 bases short, with 6 bases between. The germline V gene has CDR1 SEHNR and CDR2 FQNEAQ (reference sequence). As DNA, the CDR3 is TGTGCCAGCAGCTTACAGGGTAATGAGCAGTTCTTC. Its translation is CASSLQGNEQFF.

The chain couples TRBV7-9 to TRBJ2-7, with 8 bases aligning to TRBD2. This CDR3 has 15 amino acids. Germline-derived CDR1 and CDR2 are SEHNR and FQNEAQ (reference sequence). J lost 2 bases, V lost 3 bases, and 6 bases had no gene match. The CDR3 region is CASSLISAGAYEQYF. In DNA form, the CDR3 reads TGTGCCAGCAGCTTGATTTCAGCGGGGGCCTACGAGCAGTACTTC.

The V and J genes are TRBV19 and TRBJ1-1, with D perhaps matching TRBD1 (6 bases). V gave up 9 bases and J gave up 7 bases, with 18 bases separating them. Germline-derived CDR1 and CDR2 are LNHDA and SQIVND (reference sequence). The CDR3 has 13 amino acids. CDR3 nucleotides: TGTGCCAGCAACTTCGGGACATACGATGAAGCTTTCTTT. Translating gives CASNFGTYDEAFF.

J is TRBJ1-2 and V is TRBV29-1, with D possibly TRBD1 on 6 matching bases. Germline CDR1 and CDR2: SQVTM and ANQGSEA. With 7 bases removed from V and 2 bases from J, the gap between germline ends came to 11 bases. CDR3 length: 12 residues. The CDR3 protein is CSAEQGNYGYTF. The DNA of the CDR3 is TGCAGCGCAGAGCAGGGGAACTATGGCTACACCTTC.

This clone was detected once. This sequence joins TRBV7-2 and TRBJ1-1; no firm D call. Germline CDR1 is SGHTA and CDR2 is FQGNSA. This CDR3 comprises 15 residues. Trimming shortened V by 4 bases and J by 1 base, and 13 bases separated the two germline ends. This CDR3 is CASSSLRSKNTEAFF. Here the CDR3 DNA reads TGTGCCAGCAGCTCACTCAGGAGTAAGAACACTGAAGCTTTCTTT.

The chain combines TRBV30 with TRBJ1-2; 9 nucleotides agree with TRBD1. CDR3 length: 15 amino acids. V shed 1 base and J 4 bases; nucleotides not matched to a gene: 7. CDR1 GTSNPN and CDR2 SVGIG come from the germline V gene (reference sequence). The CDR3 loop reads CAWSAPQTGGYGYTF. The CDR3 coding sequence is TGTGCCTGGAGTGCCCCACAGACAGGGGGCTATGGCTACACCTTC.

The table lists this clone with a count of one. The chain has TRBV18 and TRBJ2-1, with a possible D match to TRBD1 (6 bases). The CDR3 consists of 14 residues. CDR1 is KGHSH, CDR2 LQKENI, per germline. With 6 bases removed from V and 8 bases from J, the gap between germline ends came to 17 bases. CDR3 coding DNA: TGTGCCAGCTCTATAACCGGGACATTCTATGAGCAGTTCTTC. This sequence encodes CASSITGTFYEQFF.

The rearrangement links TRBV30 to TRBJ1-6; 9 nucleotides align to TRBD1. The germline V gene encodes CDR1 GTSNPN and CDR2 SVGIG (reference sequence). The J segment lost 16 bases and the V segment lost 3 bases, leaving 13 bases of the junction unmatched. The CDR3 sequence is 14 residues long. CDR3 coding DNA: TGTGCCTGGAGAACCGGGACAGGGTTACCTTCTCTCCACTTT. As protein: CAWRTGTGLPSLHF.